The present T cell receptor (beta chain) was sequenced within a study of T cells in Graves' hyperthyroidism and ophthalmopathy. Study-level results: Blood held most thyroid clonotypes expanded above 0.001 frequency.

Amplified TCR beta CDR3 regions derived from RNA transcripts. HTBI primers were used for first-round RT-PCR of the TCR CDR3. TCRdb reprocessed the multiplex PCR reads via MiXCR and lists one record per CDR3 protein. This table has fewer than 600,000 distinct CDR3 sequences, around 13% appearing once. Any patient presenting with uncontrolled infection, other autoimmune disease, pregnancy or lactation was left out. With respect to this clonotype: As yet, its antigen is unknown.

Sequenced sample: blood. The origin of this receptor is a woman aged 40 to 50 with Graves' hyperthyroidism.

The CDR3 sequence: CATNPGDTEAFF. The CDR3 DNA reads as TGTGCCACCAACCCGGGAGACACTGAAGCTTTCTTT. The chain couples TRBV10-3 to TRBJ1-1; D unclear. CDR1 is ENHRY and CDR2 is SYGVKD in the germline V gene. The CDR3 has 12 amino acids. V was trimmed by 10 bases and J by 3 bases, leaving 12 bases between them.